Below, 31 T cell receptor beta chains from the same sample are listed, as sequenced in a study of CD8 T cells in Susac syndrome. Random hexamers served to reverse transcribe about 0.5 to 1 ug RNA. TCRdb reanalysed the immunoSEQ multiplex PCR reads using MiXCR and keeps one entry per CDR3 protein. Of hundreds of thousands of distinct CDR3 sequences listed, 85% to 95% are singletons. Sequencing was done on a sample of CD4+ T cells from PBMCs. These receptors were taken from a human donor with Susac syndrome.

This chain links TRBV7-9 with TRBJ1-2; 7 bases are shared with TRBD1. The CDR3 runs 13 residues. The V segment lost 3 bases and the J segment 5 bases; nucleotides outside the gene matches: 3. Germline values: CDR1 SEHNR, CDR2 FQNEAQ (reference sequence). DNA of the CDR3: TGTGCCAGCAGCTTGACAGGGACTTATGGCTACACCTTC. This encodes CASSLTGTYGYTF.

This clonotype has just one count. The V call is TRBV20-1, the J call TRBJ2-7, with D possibly being TRBD1 or TRBD2 (6 bases each). Germline V gene lookup returns CDR1 DFQATT and CDR2 SNEGSKA (reference sequence). V was trimmed by 0 bases and J by 4 bases, leaving 28 bases between them. The CDR3 totals 19 residues. Here the CDR3 reads CSARDHLGGSSNFRYEQYF. DNA for the CDR3: TGCAGTGCTAGAGATCACCTCGGGGGCAGCTCCAACTTTCGATACGAGCAGTACTTC.

This sequence joins TRBV6-6 and TRBJ2-1; 8 nucleotides agree with TRBD2. The germline CDR1 and CDR2 sequences are MNHNY and SVGAGI (reference sequence). Trimming took 6 bases from V and 3 from J; bases not matched to a gene: 4. This CDR3 is built from 14 residues. CDR3 residues: CASSSGGGYNEQFF. DNA of the CDR3: TGTGCCAGCAGCTCCGGGGGGGGCTACAATGAGCAGTTCTTC.

The J gene is TRBJ2-5, the V gene TRBV5-1; tentatively, D is TRBD1 or TRBD2 (5 bases each). Germline V gene data show CDR1 as SGHRS and CDR2 as YFSETQ. Trimming cost V 2 bases and J 3 bases, with 14 bases left between them. The CDR3 has 15 residues. The CDR3 DNA reads TGCGCCAGCAGCTTCAACGGGGCGCGAGAAGAGACCCAGTACTTC. Translated, it gives CASSFNGAREETQYF.

The CDR3 nucleotides are TGTGCCAGCAGCTTAGAGGGCGGGGAGCTGTTTTTT. It codes for CASSLEGGELFF. This rearrangement joins TRBV7-2 to TRBJ2-2, with D unresolved. CDR3 length: 12 amino acids. Germline V gives CDR1 SGHTA, CDR2 FQGNSA. The V and J ends lost 1 base and 7 bases respectively, with 4 bases between them.

In its sample, this clonotype was seen once. This chain joins TRBV3-1 and TRBJ1-2, with 7 bases fitting TRBD1. V shed 3 bases and J 8 bases; nucleotides not matched to a gene: 6. Germline values: CDR1 LGHDT, CDR2 YNNKEL (reference sequence). This CDR3 is 13 amino acids long. The CDR3 loop reads CASSHRDSNGYTF. DNA of the CDR3: TGTGCCAGCAGCCACCGGGACAGTAACGGCTACACCTTC.

The V gene is TRBV29-1, the J gene TRBJ2-5; D is perhaps TRBD1 (6 bases). Germline loops: CDR1 SQVTM, CDR2 ANQGSEA. V was clipped by 6 bases and J by 4 bases, with 15 bases between them. The CDR3 has 13 amino acids. CDR3 coding DNA: TGCAGCGTCCACAGGGAACGGGGAGAGACCCAGTACTTC. This translates into CSVHRERGETQYF.

This clonotype was observed a few times. This chain connects TRBV7-2 to TRBJ1-4; no definite D call. The V and J ends lost 5 bases and 0 bases respectively, with 7 bases between them. Germline lookup yields CDR1 SGHTA and CDR2 FQGNSA. This CDR3 comprises 14 residues. CDR3 nucleotide sequence: TGTGCCAGCAGCCCGACGGCAACTAATGAAAAACTGTTTTTT. Its protein is CASSPTATNEKLFF.

CDR3: CAWDVYTDTQYF. As DNA, the CDR3 is TGTGCGTGGGACGTCTACACAGATACGCAGTATTTT. The chain employs TRBV30 and TRBJ2-3, with D perhaps being TRBD1 or TRBD2 (5 bases each). This CDR3 is built from 12 residues. Germline CDR1 GTSNPN, CDR2 SVGIG (reference sequence). The variable domain in full, with the rest retrieved from reference TRBV30 and TRBJ2-3, is SQTIHQWPATLVQPVGSPLSLECTVEGTSNPNLYWYRQAAGRGLQLLFYSVGIGQISSEVPQNLSASRPQDRQFILSSKKLLLSDSGFYLCAWDVYTDTQYFGPGTRLTVL.

In its sample, this clonotype was seen once. The V and J genes are TRBV5-1 and TRBJ2-2; the match to TRBD1 covers 8 bases. V gave up 3 bases and J gave up 2 bases; unmatched junction bases: 3. CDR1 and CDR2 from the germline V gene are SGHRS and YFSETQ. The CDR3 is made up of 15 amino acids. The CDR3 loop reads CASSSQGANTGELFF. The CDR3 DNA reads TGCGCCAGCAGCTCCCAGGGGGCAAACACCGGGGAGCTGTTTTTT.

V usage is TRBV20-1 and J usage is TRBJ2-7; D is unresolved. Germline CDR1 is DFQATT and CDR2 is SNEGSKA (reference sequence). V lost 0 bases and J lost 0, with 12 bases in between. This CDR3 comprises 15 residues. This CDR3 is CSARDRRKSSYEQYF. The CDR3 nucleotides read TGCAGTGCTAGAGATCGCCGGAAGAGCTCCTACGAGCAGTACTTC.

V is TRBV20-1 and J is TRBJ1-3; D is unresolved. V was cut by 0 bases and J by 4 bases, with 7 bases left in between. Per the germline V gene, CDR1 is DFQATT and CDR2 is SNEGSKA (reference sequence). The CDR3 runs to 13 residues. CDR3 coding DNA: TGCAGTGCTAGAGATCCCCTCGGAAACACCATATATTTT. Amino acid sequence: CSARDPLGNTIYF.

This chain connects TRBV30 to TRBJ1-2; TRBD1 is a possible D gene (5 bases). Germline V gene sequence: CDR1 GTSNPN, CDR2 SVGIG (reference sequence). The CDR3 runs to 13 residues. V lost 3 bases and J 5 bases, leaving 13 bases between the germline ends. The CDR3 sequence is CAWRGVKGYGYTF. CDR3 bases: TGTGCCTGGAGAGGGGTTAAGGGTTATGGCTACACCTTC.

The CDR3 sequence is CSVEGGTVTEAFF. CDR3 sequence (DNA): TGCAGCGTTGAAGGAGGGACGGTCACTGAAGCTTTCTTT. The chain uses TRBV29-1 and TRBJ1-1; D may be TRBD1 (5 bases). The CDR3 covers 13 residues. Germline V gene data show CDR1 as SQVTM and CDR2 as ANQGSEA. V was pared by 1 base and J by 4 bases, with 10 bases between.

This chain uses TRBV6-5 with TRBJ2-1; D not resolved. The CDR3 totals 15 residues. Trimming pared 2 bases from V and 3 bases from J, leaving 11 bases between. Germline V CDR1 and CDR2: MNHEY, SVGAGI. CDR3 amino acids: CASSYRQEFYNEQFF. The CDR3 DNA follows: TGTGCCAGCAGTTACCGGCAGGAGTTCTACAATGAGCAGTTCTTC.

The chain couples TRBV4-2 to TRBJ2-6, with D possibly being TRBD2 (5 bases). Germline V gene sequence: CDR1 LGHNA, CDR2 YNFKEQ. Trimming removed 0 bases from V and 2 bases from J, with 11 bases in between. The CDR3 has 17 amino acids. CDR3 bases: TGTGCCAGCAGCCAAGAGGACTTTAAGGCTGGGGCCAACGTCCTGACTTTC. Amino acid sequence: CASSQEDFKAGANVLTF.

The gene calls are TRBV20-1 and TRBJ2-3, with 7 bases identical to TRBD2. The CDR3 length is 14 residues. Losses at the gene ends were 3 bases for V and 3 bases for J; bases not matched to a gene: 6. The germline gives CDR1 DFQATT, CDR2 SNEGSKA (reference sequence). The CDR3 sequence is CSASFGGGTDTQYF. CDR3 coding DNA: TGCAGTGCTAGTTTTGGGGGAGGGACAGATACGCAGTATTTT.

This sequence joins TRBV6-5 and TRBJ1-2, with D perhaps TRBD1 (5 bases). The germline V and J ends were trimmed by 6 bases and 8 bases, with 16 bases remaining between them. Germline V gene data show CDR1 as MNHEY and CDR2 as SVGAGI. The CDR3 is 13 amino acids. The CDR3 sequence: CASSPGPRSGYTF. CDR3 nucleotide sequence: TGTGCCAGCAGCCCGGGACCCCGCAGCGGCTACACCTTC.

The chain uses TRBV2 and TRBJ2-5; perhaps TRBD2 as D (7 bases). CDR3 length equals 13 residues. Germline CDR1 and CDR2: SNHLY and FYNNEI. The V and J ends lost 7 bases and 3 bases respectively, with 12 bases between them. The CDR3 protein is CASKGGAEETQYF. The CDR3, as DNA: TGTGCCAGCAAAGGGGGGGCCGAAGAGACCCAGTACTTC.

The chain recombines TRBV28 with TRBJ1-1; D remains ambiguous. This CDR3 is built from 16 residues. V lost 3 bases, J lost 1 base, and 15 bases lay in between. Germline V lookup: CDR1 MDHEN, CDR2 SYDVKM. The CDR3 bases are TGTGCCAGCAGTTTTCCCCAAAGGGCGTCGAACACTGAAGCTTTCTTT. Its translation: CASSFPQRASNTEAFF.

The gene calls are TRBV6-2 or TRBV6-3 and TRBJ2-5; 8 nucleotides match TRBD2. V shed 2 bases and J 4 bases; nucleotides not matched to a gene: 9. Germline-derived CDR1 and CDR2 are MNHEY and SVGEGT. The CDR3 consists of 16 residues. CDR3 sequence: CASSYLRNSGGETQYF. CDR3 nucleotides: TGTGCCAGCAGTTACCTACGAAACAGCGGGGGAGAGACCCAGTACTTC.

The chain recombines TRBV20-1 with TRBJ1-6; 10 nucleotides agree with TRBD1. Germline-derived CDR1 and CDR2 are DFQATT and SNEGSKA (reference sequence). V lost 2 bases and J lost 4; bases outside the gene matches: 5. CDR3 length: 16 residues. The CDR3 DNA sequence: TGCAGTGCTAGAAGGGGACAGGGGTCGTATAATTCACCCCTCCACTTT. This encodes CSARRGQGSYNSPLHF.

This sequence joins TRBV20-1 and TRBJ1-6, with 10 positions matching TRBD1. The CDR3 is 18 residues long. J was trimmed by 2 bases and V by 0 bases; bases with no gene match: 7. Germline CDR1 and CDR2: DFQATT and SNEGSKA (reference sequence). The CDR3 DNA sequence: TGCAGTGCTAGAGACCCCGGGACAGGGGCCGCCTATAATTCACCCCTCCACTTT. Translated, it gives CSARDPGTGAAYNSPLHF.

This clonotype was found once. The V gene is TRBV29-1, the J gene TRBJ2-6, with TRBD2 as a possible D gene (6 bases). The CDR3 has 17 residues. Germline V gene sequence: CDR1 SQVTM, CDR2 ANQGSEA. V shed 6 bases and J shed 2 bases, with 20 bases lying between them. CDR3 residues: CSVQAGWDWAGANVLTF. The CDR3 region has the DNA TGCAGCGTCCAAGCAGGGTGGGACTGGGCTGGGGCCAACGTCCTGACTTTC.

The genes are TRBV3-1 and TRBJ2-5; 7 positions agree with TRBD2. Germline loops: CDR1 LGHDT, CDR2 YNNKEL (reference sequence). With 7 bases clipped from V and 5 bases from J, the junction kept 4 bases outside the gene matches. The CDR3 runs to 12 residues. CDR3 nucleotides: TGTGCCAGCACGAGGGGAGGGGAGACCCAGTACTTC. This gives the protein CASTRGGETQYF.

This clonotype came up a few times. This chain connects TRBV7-2 to TRBJ2-3; unclear D gene. The length of the CDR3 is 12 residues. V gave up 1 base and J gave up 4 bases, with 3 bases separating them. CDR1 SGHTA and CDR2 FQGNSA come from the germline V gene. This CDR3 is CASSLEADTQYF. The CDR3 DNA follows: TGTGCCAGCAGCTTAGAAGCAGATACGCAGTATTTT.

The rearrangement links TRBV11-1 to TRBJ2-5; 9 positions match TRBD1. The length of the CDR3 is 18 residues. The ends lost 5 bases at V and 1 base at J; junction bases unmatched: 14. Germline V gene data show CDR1 as SGHAT and CDR2 as FQDESV (reference sequence). The CDR3 sequence: CASSRTGAVYPGQETQYF. The CDR3 nucleotides read TGTGCCAGCAGCCGGACAGGGGCTGTATACCCAGGCCAAGAGACCCAGTACTTC.

This chain connects TRBV19 to TRBJ1-6; 9 nucleotides align to TRBD1. J lost 11 bases, V lost 5 bases, and 13 bases had no gene match. From germline, CDR1 is LNHDA and CDR2 SQIVND (reference sequence). CDR3 length: 16 residues. CDR3 nucleotide sequence: TGTGCCAGTAGTGTAAGCTCCGGGACAGGGCTTACACCCCTCCACTTT. Translating gives CASSVSSGTGLTPLHF.

This clonotype was seen a single time. The chain uses TRBV5-1 and TRBJ1-1, with D tentatively TRBD1 (5 bases). The germline CDR1 and CDR2 sequences are SGHRS and YFSETQ. The CDR3 length is 14 residues. V was clipped by 0 bases and J by 3 bases, with 9 bases between them. In DNA, the CDR3 is TGCGCCAGCAGCTTGGAGGAGGGGTACACTGAAGCTTTCTTT. Translating it yields CASSLEEGYTEAFF.

The chain uses TRBV5-6 and TRBJ2-5, with unresolved D. Germline CDR1 and CDR2: SGHDT and YYEEEE. The CDR3 contains 14 residues. Between the trimmed V and J ends, which lost 1 base and 5 bases, there was a span of 12 bases. The CDR3 DNA reads as TGTGCCAGCAGCTTGCCAGCCCTACCTGAGACCCAGTACTTC. This encodes CASSLPALPETQYF. The full variable domain, completed using reference TRBV5-6 and TRBJ2-5, is DAGVTQSPTHLIKTRGQQVTLRCSPKSGHDTVSWYQQALGQGPQFIFQYYEEEERQRGNFPDRFSGHQFPNYSSELNVNALLLGDSALYLCASSLPALPETQYFGPGTRLLVL.

The J gene is TRBJ1-5, the V gene TRBV30, with D tentatively TRBD1 (5 bases). The CDR3 spans 13 residues. Germline CDR1 is GTSNPN and CDR2 is SVGIG (reference sequence). V lost 0 bases and J lost 4, with 7 bases in between. CDR3 protein: CAWSVRGNQPQHF. The CDR3 nucleotides are TGTGCCTGGAGTGTTCGGGGGAATCAGCCCCAGCATTTT.